The 20 T cell receptor beta chains in this list originate from one sample, sequenced in a study of glioma-infiltrating T cells. The iRepertoire nested amplicon-rescue multiplex PCR amplified TCR alpha and beta CDR3s from RNA. TCRdb called the multiplex PCR reads again in MiXCR, with one record for every CDR3 protein. The sample consists of tens of thousands of distinct CDR3 sequences, around a quarter of them appearing once. The specimen sequenced was glioma tissue, nonneoplastic brain tissue, or PBMCs (not recorded which). These receptors all stem from a human donor with low-grade glioma or glioblastoma, undergoing nonglioma brain surgery, or in good health (not recorded which).

This clonotype has ten or more counts. The chain has TRBV19 and TRBJ2-5; D is unresolved. In germline, CDR1 is LNHDA, CDR2 SQIVND (reference sequence). The CDR3 spans 14 residues. Trimming took 0 bases from V and 1 from J, leaving 6 bases between them. The CDR3 sequence: CASSIEGSQETQYF. Here the CDR3 DNA reads TGTGCCAGTAGTATAGAAGGATCCCAAGAGACCCAGTACTTC.

The sample holds many counts of this clonotype. Here the CDR3 DNA reads TGTGCCATCAGTGAGTCGGGGAAGGAGACCCAGTACTTC. Residues: CAISESGKETQYF. This chain uses TRBV10-3 with TRBJ2-5, with D hard to call. Germline assignment: CDR1 ENHRY and CDR2 SYGVKD. V was cut by 0 bases and J by 5 bases, with 7 bases left in between. The CDR3 consists of 13 residues.

This clonotype appeared many times. The gene calls are TRBV2 and TRBJ2-1; TRBD2 matches 9 bases. CDR1 and CDR2 from the germline V gene are SNHLY and FYNNEI. The trim removed 7 bases at V and 2 bases at J, leaving 3 bases unmatched. This CDR3 has 14 residues. CDR3 nucleotide sequence: TGTGCCAGCACCCCTAGCGGGACCTACAATGAGCAGTTCTTC. Translating gives CASTPSGTYNEQFF.

This clonotype was found a few times. The CDR3: CASNRYTEAFF. For the CDR3, the DNA is TGTGCCAGTAATCGGTACACTGAAGCTTTCTTT. This chain joins TRBV19 and TRBJ1-1; D is ambiguous. V lost 7 bases, J lost 3 bases, and 6 bases lay in between. The germline gives CDR1 LNHDA, CDR2 SQIVND (reference sequence). This CDR3 comprises 11 residues.

Notes on this clonotype: Just one base apart from a much larger clone, this may be a read error. The chain employs TRBV6-6 and TRBJ2-7; D remains unclear. Germline V gene lookup returns CDR1 MNHNY and CDR2 SVGAGI (reference sequence). The CDR3 length is 14 residues. The CDR3 protein is CASSYGPPNYGQYF. The DNA of the CDR3 is TGTGCCAGCAGTTACGGCCCCCCGAACTACGGGCAGTACTTC.

J is TRBJ2-1 and V is TRBV20-1; 8 bases are shared with TRBD1. CDR1 and CDR2 (germline): DFQATT, SNEGSKA (reference sequence). The CDR3 has 13 amino acids. The CDR3 here is CRAADRATGEQFF. DNA of the CDR3: TGCAGGGCTGCGGACAGGGCCACTGGGGAGCAGTTCTTC.

This clonotype was observed at least ten times. The CDR3 bases are TGTGCCAGCAGTGAAGGTGGACTCCGGTACTTC. This codes for CASSEGGLRYF. The chain links TRBV6-1 to TRBJ2-5; the D gene is possibly TRBD2 (5 bases). CDR1 and CDR2 (germline): MNHNS, SASEGT. The CDR3 consists of 11 residues. Trimming stripped 1 base from V and 13 bases from J, with 10 bases between.

This clonotype was seen many times. This sequence joins TRBV7-6 and TRBJ1-1; D uncertain. Germline V gives CDR1 SGHVS, CDR2 FNYEAQ. V lost 4 bases and J 1 base, leaving 10 bases between the germline ends. The CDR3 runs to 14 residues. The CDR3 is CASSSGLKNTEAFF. CDR3 DNA: TGTGCCAGCAGCTCCGGACTGAAGAACACTGAAGCTTTCTTT.

The table lists this clonotype with many counts. The V gene is TRBV7-2, the J gene TRBJ2-3, with a possible D match to TRBD2 (5 bases). The CDR3 covers 14 residues. The germline CDR1 and CDR2 sequences are SGHTA and FQGNSA. Trimming removed 0 bases at V and 5 bases at J, with 9 bases between. CDR3 sequence (DNA): TGTGCCAGCAGCTTAGCGAGGGCGGGAGATACGCAGTATTTT. As protein: CASSLARAGDTQYF.

This clonotype showed up just once. The chain employs TRBV30 and TRBJ1-1; unclear D gene. Germline V CDR1 and CDR2: GTSNPN, SVGIG (reference sequence). The V end was cut by 0 bases, the J end by 0 bases, with 17 bases between. There are 17 residues in the CDR3. The CDR3 protein is CAWSVLTWVNLNTEAFF. DNA of the CDR3: TGTGCCTGGAGTGTACTGACTTGGGTCAACCTGAACACTGAAGCTTTCTTT.

Many counts were recorded for this clonotype. The chain employs TRBV3-1 and TRBJ1-5; D remains unclear. V was shortened by 4 bases and J by 1 base, with 8 bases between the two germline ends. Germline CDR1 reads LGHDT; CDR2 reads YNNKEL (reference sequence). The CDR3 is 14 residues long. This chain's CDR3 is CASSRQGSNQPQHF. Here the CDR3 DNA reads TGTGCCAGCAGCCGGCAAGGAAGCAATCAGCCCCAGCATTTT.

This clonotype was recorded only once. The chain combines TRBV30 with TRBJ2-1; 7 bases are a match to TRBD1. CDR1 GTSNPN and CDR2 SVGIG come from the germline V gene (reference sequence). With V trimmed by 2 bases and J by 7 bases, 8 bases remained unmatched. This CDR3 has 14 residues. This CDR3 is CAWSIGQVRNEQFF. The CDR3, as DNA: TGTGCCTGGAGTATTGGACAGGTGAGAAATGAGCAGTTCTTC.

Regarding this clonotype: A much larger clone sits a single nucleotide away, making a read error possible. The chain recombines TRBV20-1 with TRBJ2-5; a weak D match, TRBD2 (5 bases). This CDR3 is 16 amino acids long. The V gene's germline CDR1 is DFQATT and CDR2 SNEGSKA (reference sequence). V was pared by 4 bases and J by 5 bases, with 23 bases between. The CDR3 reads CSATGPTRGSRETQYF. The CDR3 DNA sequence: TGCAGTGCTACAGGCCCCACTCGGGGAAGCCGGGAGACCCAGTACTTC.

This clonotype was counted many times. This chain links TRBV12-3 or TRBV12-4 with TRBJ1-5; unclear D gene. CDR3 size: 15 residues. V dropped 5 bases and J dropped 0 bases, with 11 bases sitting between them. The CDR3 sequence is CASSETRGSNQPQHF. The CDR3 DNA is TGTGCCAGCAGTGAAACTCGGGGTAGCAATCAGCCCCAGCATTTT.

This clonotype has a count of ten or more. The V call is TRBV4-1, the J call TRBJ1-1, with D maybe TRBD1 (5 bases). Germline V gene data show CDR1 as MGHRA and CDR2 as YSYEKL. CDR3 length: 14 residues. V was clipped by 5 bases and J by 2 bases, with 12 bases between them. This chain's CDR3 is CASSIPQGNTEAFF. CDR3 DNA sequence: TGCGCCAGCAGCATCCCTCAGGGAAACACTGAAGCTTTCTTT.

Of note for this clonotype: Since a much larger clone is just one base distant, this may be a read error. The CDR3 sequence: CSVAHVRQFF. The CDR3 DNA follows: TGCAGCGTTGCGCATGTGCGGCAGTTCTTC. The rearrangement joins TRBV29-1 to TRBJ2-1; D ambiguous. Trimming stripped 4 bases from V and 12 bases from J, with 10 bases between. Germline V gene sequence: CDR1 SQVTM, CDR2 ANQGSEA. There are 10 residues in the CDR3.

This clonotype showed up just once. V is TRBV5-5 and J is TRBJ1-5, with D possibly matching TRBD1 (6 bases). Deletions cut 0 bases from V and 3 bases from J, with 16 bases between. The germline V gene encodes CDR1 SGHKS and CDR2 YYEKEE (reference sequence). The CDR3 runs 17 residues. Written as DNA, the CDR3 is TGTGCCAGCAGCTTGGGCCAGGGGACTTATATCAATCAGCCCCAGCATTTT. It encodes CASSLGQGTYINQPQHF. Based on the CDR3 plus reference TRBV5-5 and TRBJ1-5, the full variable domain is DAGVTQSPTHLIKTRGQQVTLRCSPISGHKSVSWYQQVLGQGPQFIFQYYEKEERGRGNFPDRFSARQFPNYSSELNVNALLLGDSALYLCASSLGQGTYINQPQHFGDGTRLSIL.

This clonotype was detected many times. V is TRBV6-1 and J is TRBJ2-5; D not resolved. Germline lookup yields CDR1 MNHNS and CDR2 SASEGT. With 3 bases removed from V and 0 bases from J, the gap between germline ends came to 11 bases. This CDR3 spans 15 amino acids. The CDR3 DNA is TGTGCCAGCAGTGACGAAAAAGGGTACCAAGAGACCCAGTACTTC. Translation: CASSDEKGYQETQYF.

This clonotype occurred many times. The chain carries TRBV5-4 and TRBJ1-1; 9 positions match TRBD1. Losses at the gene ends were 4 bases for V and 10 bases for J; bases not matched to a gene: 14. Germline V CDR1 and CDR2: SGHNT, YYREEE (reference sequence). The CDR3 covers 15 residues. CDR3 in DNA: TGTGCCAGCAGCGCCCGCGCCGCGGGACAGGGTGGAGCTTTCTTT. Translating it yields CASSARAAGQGGAFF. Variable domain in full (rest from reference TRBV5-4 and TRBJ1-1): ETGVTQSPTHLIKTRGQQVTLRCSSQSGHNTVSWYQQALGQGPQFIFQYYREEENGRGNFPPRFSGLQFPNYSSELNVNALELDDSALYLCASSARAAGQGGAFFGQGTRLTVV.

This clonotype was detected a few times. The J gene is TRBJ2-4, the V gene TRBV4-2; D gene uncertain. V was pared by 0 bases and J by 0 bases, with 9 bases between. Germline-derived CDR1 and CDR2 are LGHNA and YNFKEQ. The CDR3 is 16 amino acids. The CDR3 protein is CASSQDRTVAKNIQYF. Here the CDR3 DNA reads TGTGCCAGCAGCCAAGATAGGACGGTAGCCAAAAACATTCAGTACTTC.